The 5 T cell receptor beta chains reported below all come from one sample, sequenced in a study of technical replicates of blood from a few donors. Only in-frame clones appear in the TCRdb table, and some are missing; sequencing was by immunoSEQ multiplex PCR. The sample holds roughly 70,000 clones; about 89% are singletons and the top ten take over 4%. The sequencing input was PBMCs. The source of these receptors is a human donor in good health. Some clones in this sample may be carry-over from other donors' samples.

This sequence joins TRBV19 and TRBJ2-7; 8 positions agree with TRBD1. Germline CDR1 LNHDA, CDR2 SQIVND (reference sequence). Unmatched junction bases numbered 5, after V lost 3 bases and J lost 4 bases. The CDR3 covers 14 residues. CDR3 in amino acids: CASSMTGVTYEQYF. The DNA of the CDR3 is TGTGCCAGTAGTATGACAGGGGTTACGTACGAGCAGTACTTC.

V and J are TRBV21-1 and TRBJ1-5; the DNA was not compared with TRBD1, the D call given in the table. TRBV21-1 has pseudogene status. The CDR3 is made up of 15 amino acids. The CDR3: CASTLGQGSMWPQHF. The CDR3 DNA follows: TGTGCCAGCACCCTGGGACAGGGCTCAATGTGGCCCCAGCATTTT.

In nucleotides, the CDR3 is TGCGCCAGCAGCTCCACTAACATGGGTGAGCAGTACTTC. Translating it yields CASSSTNMGEQYF. The chain carries TRBV5-1 and TRBJ2-7; D is ambiguous. The CDR3 extends over 13 amino acids. Deletions cut 3 bases from V and 7 bases from J, with 14 bases between. Germline CDR1 is SGHRS and CDR2 is YFSETQ.

The chain is built from TRBV7-8 and TRBJ2-7, with D tentatively TRBD2 (6 bases). The V and J ends lost 2 bases and 2 bases respectively, with 13 bases between them. The CDR3 contains 15 residues. CDR1 is SGHVS, CDR2 FQNEAQ, per germline. The DNA of the CDR3 is TGTGCCAGCAGCTTAAGTGGGACTCAAGCCTACGAGCAGTACTTC. The encoded protein is CASSLSGTQAYEQYF.

The chain has TRBV5-6 and TRBJ1-3; D uncertain. The V gene lost 2 bases and the J gene lost 5 bases, with 14 bases spanning the gap. Germline V lookup: CDR1 SGHDT, CDR2 YYEEEE. This CDR3 has 15 residues. CDR3 protein: CASSLWQAKRNTIYF. CDR3 nucleotides: TGTGCCAGCAGCTTATGGCAGGCGAAAAGAAACACCATATATTTT.